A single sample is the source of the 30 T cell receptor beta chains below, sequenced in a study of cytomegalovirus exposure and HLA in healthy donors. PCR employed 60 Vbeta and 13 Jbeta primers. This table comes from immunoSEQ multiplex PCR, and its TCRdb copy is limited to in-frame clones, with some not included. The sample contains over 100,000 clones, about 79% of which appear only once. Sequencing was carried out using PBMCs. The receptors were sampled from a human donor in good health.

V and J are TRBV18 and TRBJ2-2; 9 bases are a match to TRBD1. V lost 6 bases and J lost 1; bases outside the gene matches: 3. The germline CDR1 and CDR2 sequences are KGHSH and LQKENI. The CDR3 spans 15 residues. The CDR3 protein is CASSAGQGNTGELFF. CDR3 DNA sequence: TGTGCCAGCTCGGCGGGACAGGGGAACACCGGGGAGCTGTTTTTT.

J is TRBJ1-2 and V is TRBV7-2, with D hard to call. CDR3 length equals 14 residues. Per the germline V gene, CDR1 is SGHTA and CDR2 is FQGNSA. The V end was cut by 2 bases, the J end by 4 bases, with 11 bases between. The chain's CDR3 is CASSLSQISYGYTF. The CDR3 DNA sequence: TGTGCCAGCAGCTTAAGTCAGATTTCCTATGGCTACACCTTC.

In nucleotides, the CDR3 is TGTGCCACCAGCAGAGACGGTATAATTACTAGCACAGATACGCAGTATTTT. Protein product: CATSRDGIITSTDTQYF. This sequence joins TRBV15 and TRBJ2-3; unclear D gene. The CDR3 spans 17 residues. Between the trimmed V and J ends, which lost 0 bases and 0 bases, there was a span of 13 bases. CDR1 LNHNV and CDR2 YYDKDF come from the germline V gene (reference sequence). The variable domain in full, completed from reference TRBV15 and TRBJ2-3, reads DAMVIQNPRYQVTQFGKPVTLSCSQTLNHNVMYWYQQKSSQAPKLLFHYYDKDFNNEADTPDNFQSRRPNTSFCFLDIRSPGLGDTAMYLCATSRDGIITSTDTQYFGPGTRLTVL.

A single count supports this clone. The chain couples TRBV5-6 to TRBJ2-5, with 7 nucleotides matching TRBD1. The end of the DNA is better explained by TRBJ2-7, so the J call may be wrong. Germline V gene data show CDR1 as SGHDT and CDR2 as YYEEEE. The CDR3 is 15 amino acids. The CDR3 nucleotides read TGTGCCAGCAGCTCAGGGGACAGTAGGTTCTACGAGCAGTACTTC. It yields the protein CASSSGDSRFYEQYF.

In DNA form, the CDR3 reads TGTGCCAGCAGCTTAGTGCGTCCTAGCGGGATCGGTAGGGCCCAGTACTTC. Translating it yields CASSLVRPSGIGRAQYF. The chain employs TRBV7-8 and TRBJ2-5; 9 nucleotides line up with TRBD2. V shed 1 base and J 9 bases; nucleotides not matched to a gene: 15. Per germline, CDR1 SGHVS and CDR2 FQNEAQ. This CDR3 region has 17 residues. Supplemented by reference TRBV7-8 and TRBJ2-5, the full variable domain reads GAGVSQSPRYKVAKRGQDVALRCDPISGHVSLFWYQQALGQGPEFLTYFQNEAQLDKSGLPSDRFFAERPEGSVSTLKIQRTQQEDSAVYLCASSLVRPSGIGRAQYFGPGTRLLVL.

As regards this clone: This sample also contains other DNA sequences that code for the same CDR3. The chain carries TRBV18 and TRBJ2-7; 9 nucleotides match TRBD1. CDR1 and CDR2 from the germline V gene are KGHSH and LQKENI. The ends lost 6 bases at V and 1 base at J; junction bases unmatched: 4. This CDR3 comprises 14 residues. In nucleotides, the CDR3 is TGTGCCAGCTCCCCGGGACAGGGTTCCTACGAGCAGTACTTC. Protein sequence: CASSPGQGSYEQYF.

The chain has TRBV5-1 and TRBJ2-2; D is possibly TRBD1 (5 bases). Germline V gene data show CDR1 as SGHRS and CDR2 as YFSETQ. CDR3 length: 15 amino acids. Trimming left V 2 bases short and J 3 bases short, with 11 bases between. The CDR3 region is CASSFLRVDTGELFF. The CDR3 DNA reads TGCGCCAGCAGCTTTCTCAGGGTGGACACCGGGGAGCTGTTTTTT.

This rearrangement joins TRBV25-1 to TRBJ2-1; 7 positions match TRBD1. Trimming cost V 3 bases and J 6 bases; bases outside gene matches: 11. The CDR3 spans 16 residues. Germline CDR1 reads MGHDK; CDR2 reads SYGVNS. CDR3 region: CASSDGQTGMFNEQFF. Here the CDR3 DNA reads TGTGCCAGCAGTGACGGGCAGACAGGGATGTTCAATGAGCAGTTCTTC.

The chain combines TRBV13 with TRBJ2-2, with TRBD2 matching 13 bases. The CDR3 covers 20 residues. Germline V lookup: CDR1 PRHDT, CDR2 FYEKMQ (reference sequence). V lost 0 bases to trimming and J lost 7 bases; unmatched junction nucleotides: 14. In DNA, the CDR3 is TGTGCCAGCAGCTTAGGCACTCCGGGACTAGCGGGACGGTCGGGCGGGGAGCTGTTTTTT. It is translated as CASSLGTPGLAGRSGGELFF.

The CDR3 loop reads CASSTLIRQGNEQFF. CDR3 in DNA: TGTGCCAGCAGCACCCTCATCCGCCAGGGGAATGAGCAGTTCTTC. The chain employs TRBV9 and TRBJ2-1, with a tentative D call TRBD1 (6 bases). Germline CDR1 is SGDLS and CDR2 is YYNGEE. The V and J ends lost 4 bases and 7 bases respectively, with 18 bases between them. The CDR3 is 15 residues long.

CDR3 DNA: TGCGCCAGCAGCCCGGGACAGGGGAGGGGAGAAAAACTGTTTTTT. This sequence encodes CASSPGQGRGEKLFF. The rearrangement joins TRBV5-1 to TRBJ1-4, with TRBD1 matching over 10 bases. Germline-derived CDR1 and CDR2 are SGHRS and YFSETQ. With 4 bases clipped from V and 8 bases from J, the junction kept 8 bases outside the gene matches. The CDR3 runs 15 residues.

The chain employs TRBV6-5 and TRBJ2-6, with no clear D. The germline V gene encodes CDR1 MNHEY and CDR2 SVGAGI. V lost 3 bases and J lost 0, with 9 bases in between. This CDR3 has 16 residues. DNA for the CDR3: TGTGCCAGCAGTTATGCAGGCTACTCTGGGGCCAACGTCCTGACTTTC. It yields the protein CASSYAGYSGANVLTF.

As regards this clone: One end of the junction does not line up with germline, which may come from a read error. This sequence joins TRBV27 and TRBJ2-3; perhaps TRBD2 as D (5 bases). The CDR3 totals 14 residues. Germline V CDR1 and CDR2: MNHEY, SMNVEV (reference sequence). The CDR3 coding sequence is TGTGTCAGCAGTTTGTTCGGGGTCACAGATACGCAGTATTTT. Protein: CVSSLFGVTDTQYF.

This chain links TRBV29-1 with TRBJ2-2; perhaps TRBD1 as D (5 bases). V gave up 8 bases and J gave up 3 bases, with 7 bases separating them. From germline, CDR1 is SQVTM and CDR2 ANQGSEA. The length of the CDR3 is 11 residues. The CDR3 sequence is CSFRDTGELFF. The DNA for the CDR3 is TGCAGCTTCAGGGACACCGGGGAGCTGTTTTTT.

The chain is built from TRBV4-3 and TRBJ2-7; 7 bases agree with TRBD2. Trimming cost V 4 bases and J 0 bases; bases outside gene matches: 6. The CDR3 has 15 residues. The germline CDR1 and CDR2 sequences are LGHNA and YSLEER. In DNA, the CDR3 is TGCGCCAGCAGCCGTGGGGGGGGAGGCTCCTACGAGCAGTACTTC. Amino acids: CASSRGGGGSYEQYF.

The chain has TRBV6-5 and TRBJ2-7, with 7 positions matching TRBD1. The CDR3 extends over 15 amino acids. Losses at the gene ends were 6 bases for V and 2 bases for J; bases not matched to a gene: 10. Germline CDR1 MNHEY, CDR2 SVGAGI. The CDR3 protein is CASSPEGTAPYEQYF. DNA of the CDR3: TGTGCCAGCAGCCCAGAAGGGACAGCCCCCTACGAGCAGTACTTC.

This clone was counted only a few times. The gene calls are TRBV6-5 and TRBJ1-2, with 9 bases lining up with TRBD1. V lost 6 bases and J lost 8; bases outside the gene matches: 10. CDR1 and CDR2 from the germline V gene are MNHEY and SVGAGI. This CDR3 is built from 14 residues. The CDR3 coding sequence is TGTGCCAGCAGCGCCCCGGGACAGGGTGAAGGCTACACCTTC. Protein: CASSAPGQGEGYTF.

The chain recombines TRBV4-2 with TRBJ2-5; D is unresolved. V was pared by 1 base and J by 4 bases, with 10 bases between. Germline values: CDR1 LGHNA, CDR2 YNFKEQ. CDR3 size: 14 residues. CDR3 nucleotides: TGTGCCAGCAGCCAAGGTTCTACCCCAGAGACCCAGTACTTC. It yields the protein CASSQGSTPETQYF.

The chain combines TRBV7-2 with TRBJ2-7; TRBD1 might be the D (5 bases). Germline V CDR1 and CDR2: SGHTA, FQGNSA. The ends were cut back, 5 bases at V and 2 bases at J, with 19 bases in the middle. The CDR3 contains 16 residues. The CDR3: CASSRQGKTAPYEQYF. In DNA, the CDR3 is TGTGCCAGCAGCCGCCAAGGGAAGACAGCGCCCTACGAGCAGTACTTC.

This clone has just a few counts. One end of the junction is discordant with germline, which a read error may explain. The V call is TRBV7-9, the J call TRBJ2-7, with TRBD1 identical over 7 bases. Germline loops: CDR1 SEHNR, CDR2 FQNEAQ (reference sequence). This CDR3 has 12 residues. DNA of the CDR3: TGTTCCAGCAGGGGGACAGCCTACGAGCAGTACTTC. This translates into CSSRGTAYEQYF.

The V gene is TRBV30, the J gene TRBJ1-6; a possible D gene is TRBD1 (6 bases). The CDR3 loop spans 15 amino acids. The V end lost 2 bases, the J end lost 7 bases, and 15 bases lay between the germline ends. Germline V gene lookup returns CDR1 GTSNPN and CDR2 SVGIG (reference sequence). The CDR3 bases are TGTGCCTGGAGTCCACAGGGAGTACGGAATTCACCCCTCCACTTT. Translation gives CAWSPQGVRNSPLHF.

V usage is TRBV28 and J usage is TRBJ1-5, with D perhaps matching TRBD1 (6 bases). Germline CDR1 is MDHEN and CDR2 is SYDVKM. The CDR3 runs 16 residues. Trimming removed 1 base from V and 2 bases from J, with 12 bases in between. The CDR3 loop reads CASSLSRRGGNQPQHF. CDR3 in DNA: TGTGCCAGCAGTTTATCCCGCAGGGGTGGCAATCAGCCCCAGCATTTT.

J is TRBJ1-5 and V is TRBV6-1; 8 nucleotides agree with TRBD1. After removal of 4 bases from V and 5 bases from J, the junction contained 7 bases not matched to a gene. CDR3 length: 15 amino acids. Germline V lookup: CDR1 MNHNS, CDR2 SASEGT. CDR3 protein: CASSAKTGVDQPQHF. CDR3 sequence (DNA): TGTGCCAGCAGTGCCAAGACAGGGGTGGATCAGCCCCAGCATTTT.

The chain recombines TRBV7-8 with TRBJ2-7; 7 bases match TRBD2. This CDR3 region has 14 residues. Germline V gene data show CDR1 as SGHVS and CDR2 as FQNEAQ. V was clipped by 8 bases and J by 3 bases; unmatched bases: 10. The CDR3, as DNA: TGTGCCAGCGGCCTAGGCGGGAGTAGCTACGAGCAGTACTTC. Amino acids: CASGLGGSSYEQYF.

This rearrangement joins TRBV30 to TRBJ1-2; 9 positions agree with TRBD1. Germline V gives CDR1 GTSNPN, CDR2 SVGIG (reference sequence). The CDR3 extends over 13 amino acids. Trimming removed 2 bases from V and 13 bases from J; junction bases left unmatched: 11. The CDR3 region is CAWSSRQGVKVTF. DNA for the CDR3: TGTGCCTGGAGTTCCCGACAGGGGGTTAAGGTCACCTTC. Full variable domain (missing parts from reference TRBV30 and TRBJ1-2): SQTIHQWPATLVQPVGSPLSLECTVEGTSNPNLYWYRQAAGRGLQLLFYSVGIGQISSEVPQNLSASRPQDRQFILSSKKLLLSDSGFYLCAWSSRQGVKVTFGSGTRLTVV.

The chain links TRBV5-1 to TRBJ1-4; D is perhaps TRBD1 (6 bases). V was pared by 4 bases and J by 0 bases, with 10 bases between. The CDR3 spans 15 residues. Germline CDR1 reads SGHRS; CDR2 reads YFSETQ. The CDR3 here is CASSRTVSTNEKLFF. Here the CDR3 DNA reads TGCGCCAGCAGCAGGACAGTTTCAACTAATGAAAAACTGTTTTTT.

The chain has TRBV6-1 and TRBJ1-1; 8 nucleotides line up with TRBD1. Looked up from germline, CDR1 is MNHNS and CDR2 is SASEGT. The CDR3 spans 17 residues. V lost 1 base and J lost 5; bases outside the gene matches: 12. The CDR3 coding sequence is TGTGCCAGCAGTGAAGGGCAGGGGGCCGGTGTAAGTACTGAAGCTTTCTTT. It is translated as CASSEGQGAGVSTEAFF.

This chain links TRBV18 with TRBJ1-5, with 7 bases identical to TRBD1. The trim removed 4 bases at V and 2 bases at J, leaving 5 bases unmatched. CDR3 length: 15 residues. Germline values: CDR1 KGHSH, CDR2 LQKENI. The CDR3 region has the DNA TGTGCCAGCTCACGACAGGGATTTGGCAATCAGCCCCAGCATTTT. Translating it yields CASSRQGFGNQPQHF. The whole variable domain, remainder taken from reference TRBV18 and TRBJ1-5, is NAGVMQNPRHLVRRRGQEARLRCSPMKGHSHVYWYRQLPEEGLKFMVYLQKENIIDESGMPKERFSAEFPKEGPSILRIQQVVRGDSAAYFCASSRQGFGNQPQHFGDGTRLSIL.

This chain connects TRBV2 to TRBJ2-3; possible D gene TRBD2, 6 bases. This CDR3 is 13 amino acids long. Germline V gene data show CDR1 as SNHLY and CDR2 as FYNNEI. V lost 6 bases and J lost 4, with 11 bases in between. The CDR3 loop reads CASRGLFSDTQYF. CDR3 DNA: TGTGCCAGCAGGGGACTCTTCTCAGATACGCAGTATTTT. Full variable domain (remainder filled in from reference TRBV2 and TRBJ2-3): EPEVTQTPSHQVTQMGQEVILRCVPISNHLYFYWYRQILGQKVEFLVSFYNNEISEKSEIFDDQFSVERPDGSNFTLKIRSTKLEDSAMYFCASRGLFSDTQYFGPGTRLTVL.

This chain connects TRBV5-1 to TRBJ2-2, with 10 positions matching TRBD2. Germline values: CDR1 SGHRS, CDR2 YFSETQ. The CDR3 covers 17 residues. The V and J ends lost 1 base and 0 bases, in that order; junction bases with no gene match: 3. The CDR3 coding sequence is TGCGCCAGCAGCTTGTCGGGACTAGCGTCGAACACCGGGGAGCTGTTTTTT. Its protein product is CASSLSGLASNTGELFF.